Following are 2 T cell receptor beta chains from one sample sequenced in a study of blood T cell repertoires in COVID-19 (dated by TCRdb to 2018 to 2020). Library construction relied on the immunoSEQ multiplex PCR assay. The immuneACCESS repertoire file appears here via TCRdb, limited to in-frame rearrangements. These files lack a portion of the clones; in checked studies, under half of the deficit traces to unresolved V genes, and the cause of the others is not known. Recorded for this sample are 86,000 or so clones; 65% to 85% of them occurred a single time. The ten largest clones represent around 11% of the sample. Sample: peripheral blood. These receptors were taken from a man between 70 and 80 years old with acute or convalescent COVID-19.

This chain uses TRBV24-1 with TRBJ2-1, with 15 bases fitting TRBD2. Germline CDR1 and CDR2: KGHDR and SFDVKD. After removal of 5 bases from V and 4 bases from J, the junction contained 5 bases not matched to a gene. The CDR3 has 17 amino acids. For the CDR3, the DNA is TGTGCCACCAGTGGCGCGGGACTAGCGGGGGGTTACAATGAGCAGTTCTTC. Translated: CATSGAGLAGGYNEQFF.

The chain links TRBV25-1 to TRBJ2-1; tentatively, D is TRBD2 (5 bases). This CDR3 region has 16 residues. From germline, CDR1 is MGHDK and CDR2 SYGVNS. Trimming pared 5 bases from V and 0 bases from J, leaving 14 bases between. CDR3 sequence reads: CASSSTTGYSYNEQFF. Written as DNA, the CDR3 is TGTGCCAGCAGTTCCACTACGGGGTACTCCTACAATGAGCAGTTCTTC. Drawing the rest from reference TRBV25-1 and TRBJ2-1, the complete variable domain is EADIYQTPRYLVIGTGKKITLECSQTMGHDKMYWYQQDPGMELHLIHYSYGVNSTEKGDLSSESTVSRIRTEHFPLTLESARPSHTSQYLCASSSTTGYSYNEQFFGPGTRLTVL.